These 14 T cell receptor beta chains share one sample of origin, sequenced in a study of T cell responses to AZD1222 COVID-19 vaccine. Generated by immunoSEQ multiplex PCR, the TCRdb table keeps only in-frame clones and is missing some. The sample includes approximately 77,000 clones, approximately 83% seen only once; the top ten take about 3.5%. The material sequenced was peripheral blood, taken 28 days after the second AZD1222 dose. The source is an adult who received the AZD1222 COVID-19 vaccine.

J is TRBJ1-2 and V is TRBV5-4; D may be TRBD1 (5 bases). The CDR3 is 12 amino acids. Between the trimmed V and J ends, which lost 0 bases and 8 bases, there was a span of 8 bases. Germline V CDR1 and CDR2: SGHNT, YYREEE (reference sequence). Here the CDR3 reads CASSLAGRGYTF. The CDR3 DNA reads as TGTGCCAGCAGCTTGGCAGGGAGGGGCTACACCTTC.

This chain connects TRBV30 to TRBJ1-2; D is unclear. This CDR3 has 12 amino acids. CDR1 is GTSNPN and CDR2 is SVGIG in the germline V gene (reference sequence). Trimming took 2 bases from V and 3 from J, leaving 7 bases between them. The CDR3 here is CAWSITDYGYTF. The CDR3 bases are TGTGCCTGGAGTATTACGGACTATGGCTACACCTTC.

Only a few counts were recorded for this clone. The chain uses TRBV5-5 and TRBJ1-2; D not certain. V lost 6 bases and J lost 2, with 8 bases in between. From germline, CDR1 is SGHKS and CDR2 YYEKEE (reference sequence). The CDR3 extends over 12 amino acids. For the CDR3, the DNA is TGTGCCAGCACAGAAAAGAACTATGGCTACACCTTC. It codes for CASTEKNYGYTF.

The V and J genes are TRBV28 and TRBJ2-4; TRBD2 matches 12 bases. The CDR3 is 21 residues long. V lost 6 bases, J lost 0 bases, and 18 bases stayed unmatched. CDR1 is MDHEN, CDR2 SYDVKM, per germline. The CDR3 here is CASRRLAGATGDEIAKNIQYF. In DNA form, the CDR3 reads TGTGCCAGCAGACGACTAGCGGGAGCTACGGGGGACGAAATAGCCAAAAACATTCAGTACTTC.

The chain recombines TRBV19 with TRBJ2-1; 11 bases agree with TRBD2. This CDR3 has 16 amino acids. In germline, CDR1 is LNHDA, CDR2 SQIVND (reference sequence). The V gene end was trimmed by 5 bases and the J gene end by 3 bases; junction bases not matched to a gene: 6. The CDR3 spells CASSHLAGGRYNEQFF. For the CDR3, the DNA is TGTGCCAGTAGTCACCTAGCGGGGGGCCGCTACAATGAGCAGTTCTTC.

The V and J genes are TRBV6-5 and TRBJ2-1, with 7 bases lining up with TRBD2. Germline V gene lookup returns CDR1 MNHEY and CDR2 SVGAGI. The CDR3 length is 15 residues. The V segment lost 6 bases and the J segment 0 bases; nucleotides outside the gene matches: 5. The CDR3 protein is CASRVGGSSYNEQFF. For the CDR3, the DNA is TGTGCCAGCAGGGTCGGGGGGAGCTCCTACAATGAGCAGTTCTTC.

The chain joins TRBV11-2 to TRBJ1-6, with TRBD1 identical over 8 bases. V was clipped by 4 bases and J by 9 bases; unmatched bases: 5. The CDR3 length is 14 residues. Per germline, CDR1 SGHAT and CDR2 FQNNGV. The CDR3: CASSSDREVSPLHF. CDR3 DNA sequence: TGTGCCAGCAGCTCGGACAGGGAAGTTTCACCCCTCCACTTT.

This chain uses TRBV5-1 with TRBJ2-3; 9 bases agree with TRBD2. From germline, CDR1 is SGHRS and CDR2 YFSETQ. The V gene end was trimmed by 4 bases and the J gene end by 3 bases; junction bases not matched to a gene: 6. The CDR3 is 15 amino acids. The CDR3 reads CASSPLSGSTDTQYF. In DNA, the CDR3 is TGCGCCAGCAGCCCCCTTAGCGGGAGTACAGATACGCAGTATTTT. Full variable domain (rest looked up from reference TRBV5-1 and TRBJ2-3): KAGVTQTPRYLIKTRGQQVTLSCSPISGHRSVSWYQQTPGQGLQFLFEYFSETQRNKGNFPGRFSGRQFSNSRSEMNVSTLELGDSALYLCASSPLSGSTDTQYFGPGTRLTVL.

This chain links TRBV5-4 with TRBJ1-2; 10 nucleotides match TRBD1. Germline-derived CDR1 and CDR2 are SGHNT and YYREEE (reference sequence). The CDR3 contains 14 residues. Unmatched junction bases numbered 5, after V lost 4 bases and J lost 5 bases. The CDR3: CASSPGQGTYGYTF. DNA for the CDR3: TGTGCCAGCAGCCCGGGACAGGGGACGTATGGCTACACCTTC.

This chain joins TRBV29-1 and TRBJ2-1; either TRBD1 or TRBD2 may fit D (6 bases each). There are 15 residues in the CDR3. V was shortened by 3 bases and J by 6 bases, with 18 bases between the two germline ends. Germline lookup yields CDR1 SQVTM and CDR2 ANQGSEA. CDR3 in amino acids: CSVEGAGLTGNEQFF. For the CDR3, the DNA is TGCAGCGTTGAGGGGGCGGGACTGACCGGCAATGAGCAGTTCTTC.

The chain employs TRBV7-2 and TRBJ1-3; weak D call: TRBD1 (5 bases). CDR1 SGHTA and CDR2 FQGNSA come from the germline V gene. This CDR3 region has 16 residues. With 1 base removed from V and 4 bases from J, the gap between germline ends came to 14 bases. CDR3 sequence reads: CASSLGGRAVGNTIYF. The CDR3, as DNA: TGTGCCAGCAGCTTAGGGGGCAGGGCGGTCGGAAACACCATATATTTT.

This sequence joins TRBV7-6 and TRBJ2-5, with 8 bases fitting TRBD2. The germline V gene has CDR1 SGHVS and CDR2 FNYEAQ. The V gene end was trimmed by 5 bases and the J gene end by 1 base; junction bases not matched to a gene: 6. The CDR3 is 15 amino acids. CDR3 DNA: TGTGCCAGCAGCAGACGAGCGGGAGCCCAAGAGACCCAGTACTTC. This translates into CASSRRAGAQETQYF.

This clone has only a few counts. This chain links TRBV5-8 with TRBJ1-4; TRBD1 is a possible D gene (6 bases). The V and J ends lost 2 bases and 8 bases respectively, with 13 bases between them. CDR3 length equals 14 residues. Germline V gene sequence: CDR1 SGHTS, CDR2 YDEGEE. CDR3 region: CASSFRQVREKLFF. CDR3 DNA sequence: TGTGCCAGCAGCTTCCGACAGGTCCGGGAAAAACTGTTTTTT.

The V gene is TRBV19, the J gene TRBJ1-5, with D perhaps TRBD1 (6 bases). The CDR3 has 14 amino acids. V lost 4 bases, J lost 6 bases, and 13 bases lay in between. The germline V gene encodes CDR1 LNHDA and CDR2 SQIVND (reference sequence). CDR3 amino acids: CASSNQGRIQPQHF. CDR3 DNA: TGTGCCAGTAGTAACCAGGGGAGGATTCAGCCCCAGCATTTT.